The 32 T cell receptor beta chains in this list originate from one sample, sequenced in a study of blood T cell repertoires in COVID-19. Profiling relied on immunoSEQ multiplex PCR, and the TCRdb table lists in-frame clones only, not all of them. The data show 90,000 to 100,000 clones, 70% to 90% seen once. Sequenced sample: peripheral blood. The receptors shown here come from a man aged 80 or over with acute or convalescent COVID-19.

The chain is built from TRBV4-1 and TRBJ1-2; D perhaps matches TRBD1 (6 bases). The CDR3 sequence is 14 residues long. The germline CDR1 and CDR2 sequences are MGHRA and YSYEKL. The V and J ends lost 4 bases and 8 bases respectively, with 17 bases between them. The chain's CDR3 is CASSRPSDSPGYTF. In DNA, the CDR3 is TGCGCCAGCAGCCGACCGTCGGACAGTCCCGGCTACACCTTC.

The chain joins TRBV7-5 to TRBJ2-7; TRBD1, as called in the table, went unchecked against the DNA. TRBV7-5 is noted as a pseudogene. This CDR3 comprises 13 residues. This CDR3 reads CARSMRQTYEQYF. CDR3 nucleotide sequence: TGTGCCAGAAGCATGCGACAGACCTACGAGCAGTACTTC.

The chain recombines TRBV7-2 with TRBJ2-3; 8 bases are shared with TRBD2. The CDR3 runs to 15 residues. The J segment lost 5 bases and the V segment lost 1 base, leaving 5 bases of the junction unmatched. CDR1 is SGHTA, CDR2 FQGNSA, per germline. The CDR3 DNA reads as TGTGCCAGCAGCTTAGTAGCGGGACCGGTAGATACGCAGTATTTT. Protein: CASSLVAGPVDTQYF.

The chain employs TRBV2 and TRBJ1-2; the D is unclear. V lost 10 bases, J lost 0 bases, and 9 bases lay in between. CDR1 is SNHLY, CDR2 FYNNEI, per germline. The CDR3 has 12 residues. In nucleotides, the CDR3 is TGTGCCAACTCGGTTACTAACTATGGCTACACCTTC. Encoded protein: CANSVTNYGYTF.

The chain is built from TRBV19 and TRBJ2-1; possibly TRBD2 for D (6 bases). V lost 5 bases, J lost 6 bases, and 17 bases lay in between. This CDR3 region has 15 residues. Germline V gene lookup returns CDR1 LNHDA and CDR2 SQIVND (reference sequence). CDR3 coding DNA: TGTGCCAGTAGTCCGGGACTTTTGAGCGGCAATGAGCAGTTCTTC. Translated, it gives CASSPGLLSGNEQFF.

The chain uses TRBV19 and TRBJ2-3, with D possibly TRBD2 on 5 matching bases. This CDR3 region has 13 residues. CDR1 is LNHDA, CDR2 SQIVND, per germline (reference sequence). V shed 5 bases and J shed 6 bases, with 12 bases lying between them. CDR3 residues: CASSDRPGDTQYF. The CDR3 coding sequence is TGTGCCAGTAGTGATCGCCCGGGGGATACGCAGTATTTT.

DNA for the CDR3: TGTGCCAGCAGCCCCCACGGGGGGGGGAATAATCAGCCCCAGCATTTT. This codes for CASSPHGGGNNQPQHF. This sequence joins TRBV7-2 and TRBJ1-5; D possibly corresponds to TRBD1 (5 bases). V was cut by 5 bases and J by 4 bases, with 18 bases left in between. The CDR3 spans 16 residues. Germline CDR1 reads SGHTA; CDR2 reads FQGNSA.

The V call is TRBV7-6, the J call TRBJ2-1; the D gene is possibly TRBD1 (5 bases). This CDR3 is built from 17 residues. In germline, CDR1 is SGHVS, CDR2 FNYEAQ. V was trimmed by 2 bases and J by 0 bases, leaving 14 bases between them. The CDR3 reads CASSLNQGQSSYNEQFF. In nucleotides, the CDR3 is TGTGCCAGCAGCTTAAACCAGGGCCAGAGCTCCTACAATGAGCAGTTCTTC.

Here the CDR3 reads CASSTQTGANTEAFF. The DNA for the CDR3 is TGTGCCAGCAGTACCCAGACAGGGGCGAACACTGAAGCTTTCTTT. This chain uses TRBV28 with TRBJ1-1; 8 bases are shared with TRBD1. The CDR3 length is 15 residues. Germline CDR1 and CDR2: MDHEN and SYDVKM. Trimming cost V 5 bases and J 1 base; bases outside gene matches: 6.

The CDR3 DNA follows: TGTGCCAGCAGCAAAGCGTCAGGTTGTCAAGAGACCCAGTACTTC. This sequence encodes CASSKASGCQETQYF. This chain joins TRBV21-1 and TRBJ2-5; the table's D call TRBD1 went unverified against the DNA. TRBV21-1 is a listed pseudogene. The CDR3 is made up of 15 amino acids.

The J gene is TRBJ2-1, the V gene TRBV7-2; 8 bases are shared with TRBD2. The CDR3 is 18 amino acids. The germline CDR1 and CDR2 sequences are SGHTA and FQGNSA. V shed 1 base, J shed 7 bases, and the junction held 15 bases outside the gene matches. This CDR3 is CASSLEQREFKVGNEQFF. For the CDR3, the DNA is TGTGCCAGCAGCTTAGAGCAGCGGGAGTTCAAAGTTGGGAATGAGCAGTTCTTC.

This clone was counted between two and nine times. V gene TRBV6-6 combines with J gene TRBJ1-6, with D tentatively TRBD1 (5 bases). The length of the CDR3 is 15 residues. CDR1 is MNHNY, CDR2 SVGAGI, per germline (reference sequence). Deletions cut 2 bases from V and 5 bases from J, with 10 bases between. The CDR3 sequence is CASSYGGWDNSPLHF. In DNA, the CDR3 is TGTGCCAGCAGTTACGGGGGGTGGGATAATTCACCCCTCCACTTT.

The chain recombines TRBV5-8 with TRBJ2-1, with TRBD1 matching 7 bases. V lost 5 bases to trimming and J lost 1 base; unmatched junction nucleotides: 9. This CDR3 comprises 16 residues. The germline CDR1 and CDR2 sequences are SGHTS and YDEGEE. For the CDR3, the DNA is TGTGCCAGCAGTCTGGAAAGGGGGCGGTCCTACAATGAGCAGTTCTTC. Translated: CASSLERGRSYNEQFF.

The V call is TRBV24-1, the J call TRBJ2-1; 9 nucleotides line up with TRBD2. The CDR3 spans 14 residues. Per the germline V gene, CDR1 is KGHDR and CDR2 is SFDVKD. V was clipped by 8 bases and J by 9 bases; unmatched bases: 10. CDR3 sequence (DNA): TGTGCCACCAACAATCCGCGGGAGGGGTTTGAGCAGTTCTTC. It encodes CATNNPREGFEQFF.

V usage is TRBV6-2 or TRBV6-3 and J usage is TRBJ1-5; 9 bases fit TRBD1. Germline CDR1 is MNHEY and CDR2 is SVGEGT. CDR3 length: 15 amino acids. Trimming at V came to 2 bases and at J to 5 bases, leaving 4 bases not matched to a gene. The CDR3 reads CASSYPGQGDQPQHF. The DNA of the CDR3 is TGTGCCAGCAGTTACCCGGGACAGGGCGATCAGCCCCAGCATTTT.

The chain combines TRBV6-5 with TRBJ2-5, with a tentative D call TRBD1 (5 bases). V lost 7 bases, J lost 2 bases, and 17 bases lay in between. Germline values: CDR1 MNHEY, CDR2 SVGAGI. The CDR3 consists of 15 residues. CDR3 loop: CASTLGAGHQETQYF. The CDR3 DNA reads as TGTGCCAGCACACTTGGCGCAGGGCATCAAGAGACCCAGTACTTC.

The CDR3 nucleotides read TGTGCCAGCAATCTATCCGGGACAGGTCAGAATGAGCAGTTCTTC. Protein product: CASNLSGTGQNEQFF. J is TRBJ2-1 and V is TRBV6-6; 8 nucleotides match TRBD1. Germline CDR1 MNHNY, CDR2 SVGAGI (reference sequence). This CDR3 spans 15 amino acids. With 7 bases clipped from V and 7 bases from J, the junction kept 12 bases outside the gene matches.

The chain recombines TRBV2 with TRBJ1-6; the match to TRBD1 covers 8 bases. With 5 bases clipped from V and 10 bases from J, the junction kept 7 bases outside the gene matches. The CDR3 sequence is 14 residues long. CDR1 is SNHLY, CDR2 FYNNEI, per germline. In nucleotides, the CDR3 is TGTGCCAGCAGTCTTGACAGGGGAGTCTCACCCCTCCACTTT. This gives the protein CASSLDRGVSPLHF. The full variable domain, with the rest looked up from reference TRBV2 and TRBJ1-6, is EPEVTQTPSHQVTQMGQEVILRCVPISNHLYFYWYRQILGQKVEFLVSFYNNEISEKSEIFDDQFSVERPDGSNFTLKIRSTKLEDSAMYFCASSLDRGVSPLHFGNGTRLTVT.

The J gene is TRBJ2-7, the V gene TRBV6-1, with TRBD2 as a possible D gene (5 bases). This CDR3 has 14 residues. Germline CDR1 MNHNS, CDR2 SASEGT. The V end was cut by 1 base, the J end by 4 bases, with 11 bases between. As DNA, the CDR3 is TGTGCCAGCAGTGAAGAGGACTGGATATACGAGCAGTACTTC. Residues: CASSEEDWIYEQYF.

The chain carries TRBV15 and TRBJ2-1; TRBD2 agrees at 10 bases. Germline V lookup: CDR1 LNHNV, CDR2 YYDKDF (reference sequence). The CDR3 covers 17 residues. V dropped 0 bases and J dropped 5; count of bases not matched to a gene: 7. This chain's CDR3 is CATSRDPASGRNNEQFF. The CDR3, as DNA: TGTGCCACCAGCAGAGATCCCGCTAGCGGGAGAAACAATGAGCAGTTCTTC.

The V call is TRBV9, the J call TRBJ2-1, with no clear D. This CDR3 spans 15 amino acids. Trimming shortened V by 9 bases and J by 6 bases, and 22 bases separated the two germline ends. CDR1 SGDLS and CDR2 YYNGEE come from the germline V gene. The CDR3 region is CATPAAAVHSNEQFF. The CDR3, as DNA: TGTGCCACCCCTGCGGCCGCAGTCCATTCCAATGAGCAGTTCTTC.

The chain recombines TRBV27 with TRBJ1-1; D is undetermined. V was shortened by 3 bases and J by 1 base, with 6 bases between the two germline ends. The CDR3 loop spans 13 amino acids. Germline V lookup: CDR1 MNHEY, CDR2 SMNVEV (reference sequence). This CDR3 reads CASSFSRNTEAFF. The CDR3 nucleotides are TGTGCCAGCAGTTTTAGTAGGAACACTGAAGCTTTCTTT.

The J gene is TRBJ2-7, the V gene TRBV7-2, with D perhaps TRBD2 (5 bases). Germline V gene sequence: CDR1 SGHTA, CDR2 FQGNSA. The CDR3 extends over 13 amino acids. The V end was cut by 1 base, the J end by 2 bases, with 6 bases between. The CDR3 is CASSLGGPYEQYF. CDR3 bases: TGTGCCAGCAGCTTAGGAGGGCCCTACGAGCAGTACTTC.

CDR3 region: CASSLFSGTNTGELFF. In nucleotides, the CDR3 is TGTGCCAGCAGCTTATTTAGCGGGACTAACACCGGGGAGCTGTTTTTT. V gene TRBV7-3 combines with J gene TRBJ2-2; 8 bases align to TRBD2. V gave up 2 bases and J gave up 2 bases; unmatched junction bases: 4. The CDR3 is 16 amino acids. Germline V gene sequence: CDR1 SGHTA, CDR2 FQGTGA.

The chain couples TRBV7-6 to TRBJ2-5, with TRBD1 matching 8 bases. The CDR3 spans 15 residues. The V gene end was trimmed by 4 bases and the J gene end by 4 bases; junction bases not matched to a gene: 8. CDR1 is SGHVS, CDR2 FNYEAQ, per germline. This CDR3 reads CASSSTSGGLETQYF. CDR3 DNA: TGTGCCAGCAGCTCAACTTCAGGGGGCCTAGAGACCCAGTACTTC.

There are a few counts of this clone. The V call is TRBV5-1, the J call TRBJ1-1, with D possibly TRBD1 on 6 matching bases. The CDR3 covers 17 residues. The V and J ends lost 2 bases and 0 bases respectively, with 17 bases between them. CDR1 and CDR2 (germline): SGHRS, YFSETQ. Here the CDR3 DNA reads TGCGCCAGCAGCTTTGGGGGCCAGGGACCGATGAACACTGAAGCTTTCTTT. Translation gives CASSFGGQGPMNTEAFF.

V is TRBV28 and J is TRBJ2-5; 13 positions agree with TRBD2. From germline, CDR1 is MDHEN and CDR2 SYDVKM. The V segment lost 5 bases and the J segment 5 bases; nucleotides outside the gene matches: 11. The CDR3 sequence is 17 residues long. The CDR3 protein is CASSPGLAGLTGETQYF. In DNA form, the CDR3 reads TGTGCCAGCAGTCCGGGACTAGCGGGATTAACGGGGGAGACCCAGTACTTC.

The rearrangement links TRBV12-3 or TRBV12-4 to TRBJ2-1, with a tentative D call TRBD2 (6 bases). The ends were cut back, 8 bases at V and 8 bases at J, with 16 bases in the middle. This CDR3 has 13 residues. The CDR3 loop reads CASGRTGLHEQFF. The DNA of the CDR3 is TGTGCCAGCGGGCGAACGGGACTTCATGAGCAGTTCTTC.

Points on this clone: At one of its ends the junction is not consistent with the germline gene, which may arise from a read error. This chain links TRBV5-5 with TRBJ1-2, with 10 nucleotides matching TRBD1. The germline V gene encodes CDR1 SGHKS and CDR2 YYEKEE (reference sequence). The CDR3 length is 15 residues. As DNA, the CDR3 is TGTGCCAGCAGCCTAGGGACAGGGGAGCTCCTTTTACCTCGCTTC. This translates into CASSLGTGELLLPRF.

The rearrangement joins TRBV7-8 to TRBJ2-5; TRBD1 matches at 9 bases. With 5 bases clipped from V and 2 bases from J, the junction kept 9 bases outside the gene matches. Germline V gives CDR1 SGHVS, CDR2 FQNEAQ. This CDR3 contains 16 residues. CDR3 sequence (DNA): TGTGCCAGCAGCCAAGACAGGGGGAGGGGACAAGAGACCCAGTACTTC. Its protein is CASSQDRGRGQETQYF.

The chain has TRBV28 and TRBJ1-5, with 8 bases aligning to TRBD1. In germline, CDR1 is MDHEN, CDR2 SYDVKM. The junction had 4 bases not matched to a gene; V was cut back by 2 bases and J by 7 bases. The CDR3 length is 14 residues. This CDR3 reads CASSLQGAGQPQHF. The DNA of the CDR3 is TGTGCCAGCAGTTTACAGGGGGCTGGGCAGCCCCAGCATTTT.

The genes are TRBV9 and TRBJ1-3, with unresolved D. Germline V gives CDR1 SGDLS, CDR2 YYNGEE. V gave up 4 bases and J gave up 2 bases, with 13 bases separating them. This CDR3 is built from 15 residues. The CDR3 region is CASSLGQEPGNTIYF. The CDR3 DNA reads TGTGCCAGCAGCCTAGGGCAGGAACCTGGAAACACCATATATTTT.